This T cell receptor (beta chain) was observed in a study of cytomegalovirus exposure and HLA in healthy donors. The CDR3 has 18 amino acids. Deletions cut 2 bases from V and 7 bases from J, with 26 bases between. Germline lookup yields CDR1 MGHRA and CDR2 YSYEKL. A multiplex PCR was run with 60 Vbeta primers and 13 Jbeta primers. Produced via immunoSEQ multiplex PCR; TCRdb's table is partial and in-frame only. The sample has approximately 200,000 clones, around three quarters seen once. This clone was recorded a few times. The V and J genes are TRBV4-1 and TRBJ2-5; perhaps TRBD1 as D (7 bases). Sequenced: PBMCs. This clonotype was sampled from a man younger than 40 in good health and CMV-seronegative. CDR3 region: CASSQNIPTGPSGLTQYF. The CDR3 DNA reads as TGCGCCAGCAGCCAAAATATACCGACAGGGCCTTCGGGACTGACCCAGTACTTC.